This TCR beta chain was captured in a study of T cells in localized non-small cell lung cancer. Study-wide results and limits: Longer overall survival accompanied higher blood T cell density. Within adjacent lung there appeared a median around 60 of the top 100 tumor clones. Sequencing was limited to one tumor region, leaving the possibility of heterogeneity open.

Of note for this clone: Its antigen remains unidentified.

Germline V gene data show CDR1 as SQVTM and CDR2 as ANQGSEA. The length of the CDR3 is 12 residues. The V and J ends lost 6 bases and 6 bases, in that order; junction bases with no gene match: 5. Generated by immunoSEQ multiplex PCR, the TCRdb table keeps only in-frame clones and is missing some. This sample carries 40,000 or so clones, roughly 77% of them seen once, and the ten largest clones take approximately 30%. The TCR sequence derives from a woman aged 35-75 years with stage II squamous cell lung carcinoma. The gene calls are TRBV29-1 and TRBJ2-3, with 8 bases lining up with TRBD1. Sequenced here: PBMCs, sampled before any cancer treatment. CDR3 sequence reads: CSVEDRDDTQYF. In DNA form, the CDR3 reads TGCAGCGTCGAGGACAGGGACGATACGCAGTATTTT.